The T cell receptor (beta chain) described here comes from a study of T-cell reconstitution after alpha-beta-depleted transplantation in children. General observations from the study: Several patients had high TCRbeta diversity at day 60; it came from surviving recipient T cells and thymic progenitors. Reportedly, alpha-beta T cells present about two months post-transplant originated from several hundred expanded clones of graft origin.

This CDR3 spans 13 amino acids. The ends were cut back, 5 bases at V and 2 bases at J, with 9 bases in the middle. Germline-derived CDR1 and CDR2 are SGHRS and YFSETQ. This clonotype was observed many times. What it binds is not known. A TCRbeta library incorporating unique molecular identifiers was prepared. Each CDR3 protein gets one entry after TCRdb re-called the PCR reads with MiXCR. The sample lists approximately 650,000 distinct CDR3 sequences, around 14% occurring once. The sample was PBMCs, taken before TCRalphabeta/CD19-depleted stem cell transplant. The chain recombines TRBV5-1 with TRBJ2-3; the D gene is possibly TRBD2 (5 bases). This TCR was recovered from a girl aged 2 to 10 with congenital amegakaryocytic thrombocytopenia, due to receive a stem cell transplant. CDR3 sequence (DNA): TGCGCCAGCAGTCCCCGGGACACAGATACGCAGTATTTT. This gives the protein CASSPRDTDTQYF. Full variable domain (rest looked up from reference TRBV5-1 and TRBJ2-3): KAGVTQTPRYLIKTRGQQVTLSCSPISGHRSVSWYQQTPGQGLQFLFEYFSETQRNKGNFPGRFSGRQFSNSRSEMNVSTLELGDSALYLCASSPRDTDTQYFGPGTRLTVL.